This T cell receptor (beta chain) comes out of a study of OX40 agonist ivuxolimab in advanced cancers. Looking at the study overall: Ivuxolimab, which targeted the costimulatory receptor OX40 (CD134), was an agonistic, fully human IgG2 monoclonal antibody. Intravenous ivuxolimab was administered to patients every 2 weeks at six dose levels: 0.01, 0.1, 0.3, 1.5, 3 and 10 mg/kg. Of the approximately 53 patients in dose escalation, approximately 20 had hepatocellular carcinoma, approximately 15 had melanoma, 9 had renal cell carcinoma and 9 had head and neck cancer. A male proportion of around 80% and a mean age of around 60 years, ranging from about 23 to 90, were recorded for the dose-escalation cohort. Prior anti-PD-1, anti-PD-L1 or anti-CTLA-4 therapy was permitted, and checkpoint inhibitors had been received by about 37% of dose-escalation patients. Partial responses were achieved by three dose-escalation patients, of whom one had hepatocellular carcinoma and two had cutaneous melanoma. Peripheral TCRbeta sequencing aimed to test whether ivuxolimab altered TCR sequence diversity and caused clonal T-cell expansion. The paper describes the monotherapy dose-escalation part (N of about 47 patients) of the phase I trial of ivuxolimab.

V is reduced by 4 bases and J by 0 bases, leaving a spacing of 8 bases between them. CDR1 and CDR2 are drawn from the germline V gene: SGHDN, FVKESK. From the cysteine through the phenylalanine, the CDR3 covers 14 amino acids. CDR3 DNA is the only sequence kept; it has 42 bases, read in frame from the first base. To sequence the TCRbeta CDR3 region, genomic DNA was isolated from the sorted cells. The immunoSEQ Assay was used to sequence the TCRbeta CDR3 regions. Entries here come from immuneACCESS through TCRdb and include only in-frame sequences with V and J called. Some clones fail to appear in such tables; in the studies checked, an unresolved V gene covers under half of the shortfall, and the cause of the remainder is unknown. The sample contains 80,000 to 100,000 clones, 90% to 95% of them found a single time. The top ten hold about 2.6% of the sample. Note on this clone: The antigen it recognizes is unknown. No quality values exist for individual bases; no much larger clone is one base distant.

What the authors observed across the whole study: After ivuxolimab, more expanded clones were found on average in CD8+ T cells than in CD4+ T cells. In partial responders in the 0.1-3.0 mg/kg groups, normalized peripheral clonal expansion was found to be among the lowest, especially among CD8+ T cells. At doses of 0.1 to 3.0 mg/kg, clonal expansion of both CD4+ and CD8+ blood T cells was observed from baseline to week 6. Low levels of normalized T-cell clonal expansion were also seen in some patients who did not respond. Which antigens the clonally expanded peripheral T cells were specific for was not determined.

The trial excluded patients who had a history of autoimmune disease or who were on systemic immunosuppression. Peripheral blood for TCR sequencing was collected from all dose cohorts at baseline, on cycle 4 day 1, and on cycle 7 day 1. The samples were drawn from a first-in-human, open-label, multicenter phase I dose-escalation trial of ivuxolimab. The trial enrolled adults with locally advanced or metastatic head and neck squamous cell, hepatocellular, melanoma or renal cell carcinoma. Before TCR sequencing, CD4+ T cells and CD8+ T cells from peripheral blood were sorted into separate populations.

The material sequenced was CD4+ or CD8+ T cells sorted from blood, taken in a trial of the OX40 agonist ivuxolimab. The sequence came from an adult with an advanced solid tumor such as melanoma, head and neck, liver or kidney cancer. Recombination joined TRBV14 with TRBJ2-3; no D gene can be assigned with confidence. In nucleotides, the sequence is TGTGCCAGCAGCCGTTTCTTTAGCACAGATACGCAGTATTTT. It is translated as CASSRFFSTDTQYF.